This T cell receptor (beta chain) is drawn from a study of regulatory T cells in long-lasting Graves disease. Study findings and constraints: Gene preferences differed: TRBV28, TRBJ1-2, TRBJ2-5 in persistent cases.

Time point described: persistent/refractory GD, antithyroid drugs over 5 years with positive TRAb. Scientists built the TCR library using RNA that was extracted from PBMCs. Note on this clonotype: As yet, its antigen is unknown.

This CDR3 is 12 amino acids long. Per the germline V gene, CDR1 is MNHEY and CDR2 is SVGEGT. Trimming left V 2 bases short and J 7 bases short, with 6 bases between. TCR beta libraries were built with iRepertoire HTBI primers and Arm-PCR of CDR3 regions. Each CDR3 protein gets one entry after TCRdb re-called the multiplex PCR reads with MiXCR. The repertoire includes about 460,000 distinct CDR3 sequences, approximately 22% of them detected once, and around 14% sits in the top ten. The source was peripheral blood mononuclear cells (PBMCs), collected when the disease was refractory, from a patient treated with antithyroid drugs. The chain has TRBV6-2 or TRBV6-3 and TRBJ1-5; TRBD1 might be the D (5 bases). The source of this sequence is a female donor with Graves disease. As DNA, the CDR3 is TGTGCCAGCAGTTACGGGGGGCAGCCCCAGCATTTT. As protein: CASSYGGQPQHF.